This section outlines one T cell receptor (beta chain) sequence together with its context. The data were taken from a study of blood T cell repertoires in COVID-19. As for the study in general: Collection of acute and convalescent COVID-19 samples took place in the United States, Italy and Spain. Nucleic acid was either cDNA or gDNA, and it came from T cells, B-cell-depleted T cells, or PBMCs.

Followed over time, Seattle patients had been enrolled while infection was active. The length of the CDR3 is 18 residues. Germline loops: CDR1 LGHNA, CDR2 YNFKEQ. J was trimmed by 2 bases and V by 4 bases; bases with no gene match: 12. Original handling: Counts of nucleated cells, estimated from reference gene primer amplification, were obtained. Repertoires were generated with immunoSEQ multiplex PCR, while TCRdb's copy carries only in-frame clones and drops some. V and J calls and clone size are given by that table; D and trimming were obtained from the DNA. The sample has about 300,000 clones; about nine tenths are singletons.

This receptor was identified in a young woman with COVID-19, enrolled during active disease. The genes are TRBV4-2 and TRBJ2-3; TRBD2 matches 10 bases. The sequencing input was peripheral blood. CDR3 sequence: CASSPLGSGGPNTDTQYF. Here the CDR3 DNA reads TGTGCCAGCAGCCCTTTGGGTAGCGGGGGGCCTAACACAGATACGCAGTATTTT.